This T cell receptor (beta chain) was sequenced in a study of T cell responses to AZD1222 COVID-19 vaccine. Trimming stripped 0 bases from V and 4 bases from J, with 20 bases between. The CDR3 runs 18 residues. The germline gives CDR1 MDHEN, CDR2 SYDVKM. Comments on this clone: Antigen unknown.

Some clones are missing from TCRdb's copy, which holds only in-frame ones; the method was immunoSEQ multiplex PCR. The sample contains some 150,000 clones, about nine tenths of which appear only once. Points from the study as a whole: Receipt of two AZD1222 doses was followed by a rise in Spike-specific TCR breadth and depth.

Source: peripheral blood, taken on day 0 of AZD1222 vaccination. This sequence joins TRBV28 and TRBJ2-3; D tentatively fits TRBD1 or TRBD2 (6 bases each). The source is an adult in good health. The CDR3 nucleotides read TGTGCCAGCAGTTTATGGGGTGGGACGGGGGCCTCCTCAGATACGCAGTATTTT. Protein: CASSLWGGTGASSDTQYF.